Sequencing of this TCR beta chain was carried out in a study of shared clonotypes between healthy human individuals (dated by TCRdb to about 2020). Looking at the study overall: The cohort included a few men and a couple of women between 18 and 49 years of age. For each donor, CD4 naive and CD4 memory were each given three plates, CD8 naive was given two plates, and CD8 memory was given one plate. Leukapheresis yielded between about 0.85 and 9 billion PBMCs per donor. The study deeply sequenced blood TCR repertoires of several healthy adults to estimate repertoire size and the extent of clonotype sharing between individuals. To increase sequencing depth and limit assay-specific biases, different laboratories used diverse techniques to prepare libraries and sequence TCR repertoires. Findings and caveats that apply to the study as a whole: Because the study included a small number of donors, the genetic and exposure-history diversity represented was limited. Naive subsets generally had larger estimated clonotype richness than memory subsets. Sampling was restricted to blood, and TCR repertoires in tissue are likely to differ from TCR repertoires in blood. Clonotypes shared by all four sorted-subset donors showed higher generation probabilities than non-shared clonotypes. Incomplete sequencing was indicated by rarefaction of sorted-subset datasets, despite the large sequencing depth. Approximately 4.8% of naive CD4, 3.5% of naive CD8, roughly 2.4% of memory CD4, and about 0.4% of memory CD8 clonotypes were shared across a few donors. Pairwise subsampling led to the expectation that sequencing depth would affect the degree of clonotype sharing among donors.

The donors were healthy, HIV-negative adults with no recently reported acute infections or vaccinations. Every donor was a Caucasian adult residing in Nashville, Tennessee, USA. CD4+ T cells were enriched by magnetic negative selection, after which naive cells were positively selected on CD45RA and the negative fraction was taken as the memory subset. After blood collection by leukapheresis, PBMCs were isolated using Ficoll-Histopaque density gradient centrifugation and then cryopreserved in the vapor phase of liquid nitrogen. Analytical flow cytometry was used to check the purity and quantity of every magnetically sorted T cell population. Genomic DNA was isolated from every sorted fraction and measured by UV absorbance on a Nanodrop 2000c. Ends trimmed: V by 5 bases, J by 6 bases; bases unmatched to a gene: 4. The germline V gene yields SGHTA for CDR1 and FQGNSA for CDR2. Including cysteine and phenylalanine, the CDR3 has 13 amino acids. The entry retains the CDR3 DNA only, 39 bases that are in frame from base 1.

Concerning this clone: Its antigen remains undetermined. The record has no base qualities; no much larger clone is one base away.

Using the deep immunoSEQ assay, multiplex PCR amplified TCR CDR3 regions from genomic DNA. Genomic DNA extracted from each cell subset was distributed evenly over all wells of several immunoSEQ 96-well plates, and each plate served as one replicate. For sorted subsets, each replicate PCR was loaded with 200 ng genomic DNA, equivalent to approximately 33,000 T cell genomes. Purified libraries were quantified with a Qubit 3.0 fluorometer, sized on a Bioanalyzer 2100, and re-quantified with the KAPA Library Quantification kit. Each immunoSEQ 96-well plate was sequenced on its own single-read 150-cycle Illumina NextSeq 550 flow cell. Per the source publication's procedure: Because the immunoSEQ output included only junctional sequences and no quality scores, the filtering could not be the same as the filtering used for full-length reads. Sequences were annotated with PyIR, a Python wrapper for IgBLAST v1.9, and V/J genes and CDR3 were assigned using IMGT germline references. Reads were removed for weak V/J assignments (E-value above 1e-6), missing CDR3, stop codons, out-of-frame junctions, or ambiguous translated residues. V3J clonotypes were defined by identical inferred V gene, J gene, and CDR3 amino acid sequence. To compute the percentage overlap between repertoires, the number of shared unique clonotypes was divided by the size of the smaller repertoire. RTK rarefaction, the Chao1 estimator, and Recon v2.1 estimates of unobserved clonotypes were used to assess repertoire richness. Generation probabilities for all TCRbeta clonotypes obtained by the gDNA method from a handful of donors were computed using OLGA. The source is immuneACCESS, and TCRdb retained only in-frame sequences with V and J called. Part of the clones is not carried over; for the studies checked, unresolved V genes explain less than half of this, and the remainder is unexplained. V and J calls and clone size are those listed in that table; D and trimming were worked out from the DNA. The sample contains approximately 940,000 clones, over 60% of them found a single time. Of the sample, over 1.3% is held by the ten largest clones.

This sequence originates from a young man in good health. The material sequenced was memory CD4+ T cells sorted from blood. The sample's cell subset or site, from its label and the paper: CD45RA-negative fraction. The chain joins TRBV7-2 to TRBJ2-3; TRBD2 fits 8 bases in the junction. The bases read TGTGCCAGCAGCCTTCGGGAGGGGGATACGCAGTATTTT. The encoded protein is CASSLREGDTQYF.